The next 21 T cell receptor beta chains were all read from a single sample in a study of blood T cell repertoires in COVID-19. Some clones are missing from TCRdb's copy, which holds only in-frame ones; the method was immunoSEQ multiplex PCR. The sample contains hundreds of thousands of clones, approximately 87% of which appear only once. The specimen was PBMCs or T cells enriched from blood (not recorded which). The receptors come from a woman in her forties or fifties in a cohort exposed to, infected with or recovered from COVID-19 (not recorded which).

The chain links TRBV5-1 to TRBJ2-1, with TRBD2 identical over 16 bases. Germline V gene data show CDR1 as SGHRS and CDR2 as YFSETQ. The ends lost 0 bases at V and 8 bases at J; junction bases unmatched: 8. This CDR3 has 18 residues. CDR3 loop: CASSLGIPGLAGGHEQFF. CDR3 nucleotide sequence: TGCGCCAGCAGCTTGGGAATCCCGGGACTAGCGGGGGGGCATGAGCAGTTCTTC. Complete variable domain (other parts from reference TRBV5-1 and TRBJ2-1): KAGVTQTPRYLIKTRGQQVTLSCSPISGHRSVSWYQQTPGQGLQFLFEYFSETQRNKGNFPGRFSGRQFSNSRSEMNVSTLELGDSALYLCASSLGIPGLAGGHEQFFGPGTRLTVL.

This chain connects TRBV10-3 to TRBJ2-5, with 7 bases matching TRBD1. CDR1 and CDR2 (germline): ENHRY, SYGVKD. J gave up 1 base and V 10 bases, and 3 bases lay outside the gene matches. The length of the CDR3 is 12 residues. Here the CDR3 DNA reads TGTGCCAGCCGACAGGGCCAAGAGACCCAGTACTTC. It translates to CASRQGQETQYF.

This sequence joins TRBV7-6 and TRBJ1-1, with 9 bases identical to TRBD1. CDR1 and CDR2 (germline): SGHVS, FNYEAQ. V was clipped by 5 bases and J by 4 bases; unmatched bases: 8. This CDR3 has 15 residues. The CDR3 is CASSETGGATTEAFF. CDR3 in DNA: TGTGCCAGCAGCGAAACAGGGGGCGCAACCACTGAAGCTTTCTTT. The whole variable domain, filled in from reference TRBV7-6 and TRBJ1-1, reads GAGVSQSPRYKVTKRGQDVALRCDPISGHVSLYWYRQALGQGPEFLTYFNYEAQQDKSGLPNDRFSAERPEGSISTLTIQRTEQRDSAMYRCASSETGGATTEAFFGQGTRLTVV.

CDR3 in amino acids: CASSPRGDGYTF. The DNA for the CDR3 is TGTGCCAGTAGTCCCAGGGGAGATGGCTACACCTTC. The rearrangement uses TRBV19 and TRBJ1-2; tentatively, D is TRBD1 (6 bases). The CDR3 runs to 12 residues. Germline V gene sequence: CDR1 LNHDA, CDR2 SQIVND (reference sequence). V shed 5 bases and J shed 6 bases, with 10 bases lying between them.

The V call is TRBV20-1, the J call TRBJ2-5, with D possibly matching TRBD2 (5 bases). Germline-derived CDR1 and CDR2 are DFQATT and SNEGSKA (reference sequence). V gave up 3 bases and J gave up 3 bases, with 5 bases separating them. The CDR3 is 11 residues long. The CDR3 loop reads CSARREETQYF. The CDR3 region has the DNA TGCAGTGCTAGGCGGGAAGAGACCCAGTACTTC.

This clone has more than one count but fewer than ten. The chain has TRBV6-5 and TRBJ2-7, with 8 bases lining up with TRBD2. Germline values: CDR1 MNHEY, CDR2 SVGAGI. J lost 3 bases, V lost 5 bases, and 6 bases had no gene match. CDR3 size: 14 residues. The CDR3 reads CASSQSGGYYEQYF. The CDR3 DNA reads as TGTGCCAGCAGTCAAAGCGGGGGTTACTACGAGCAGTACTTC.

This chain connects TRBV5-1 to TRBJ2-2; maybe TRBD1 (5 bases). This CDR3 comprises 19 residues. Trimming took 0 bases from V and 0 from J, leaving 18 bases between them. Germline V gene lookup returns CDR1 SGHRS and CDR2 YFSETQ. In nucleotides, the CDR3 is TGCGCCAGCAGCTTGGACATGCGGACAATTTTTCCGAACACCGGGGAGCTGTTTTTT. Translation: CASSLDMRTIFPNTGELFF.

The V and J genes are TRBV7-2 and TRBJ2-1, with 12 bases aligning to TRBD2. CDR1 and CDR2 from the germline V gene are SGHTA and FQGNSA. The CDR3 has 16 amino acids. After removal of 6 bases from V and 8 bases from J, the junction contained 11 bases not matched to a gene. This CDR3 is CASRRLAGDNWDEQFF. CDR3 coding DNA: TGTGCCAGCAGGCGACTAGCGGGGGACAACTGGGATGAGCAGTTCTTC.

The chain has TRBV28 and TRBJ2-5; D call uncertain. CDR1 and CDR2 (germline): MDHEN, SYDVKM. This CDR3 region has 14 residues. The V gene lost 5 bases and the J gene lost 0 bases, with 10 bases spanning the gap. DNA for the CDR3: TGTGCCAGCAGTCGCCCAGTGTACCAAGAGACCCAGTACTTC. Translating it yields CASSRPVYQETQYF. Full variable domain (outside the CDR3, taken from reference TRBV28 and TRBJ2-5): DVKVTQSSRYLVKRTGEKVFLECVQDMDHENMFWYRQDPGLGLRLIYFSYDVKMKEKGDIPEGYSVSREKKERFSLILESASTNQTSMYLCASSRPVYQETQYFGPGTRLLVL.

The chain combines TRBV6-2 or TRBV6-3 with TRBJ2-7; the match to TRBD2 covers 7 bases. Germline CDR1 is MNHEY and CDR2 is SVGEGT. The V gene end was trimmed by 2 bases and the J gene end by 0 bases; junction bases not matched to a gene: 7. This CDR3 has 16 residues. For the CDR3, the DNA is TGTGCCAGCAGTTACGGGGAGGGGAAAAGCTCCTACGAGCAGTACTTC. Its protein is CASSYGEGKSSYEQYF.

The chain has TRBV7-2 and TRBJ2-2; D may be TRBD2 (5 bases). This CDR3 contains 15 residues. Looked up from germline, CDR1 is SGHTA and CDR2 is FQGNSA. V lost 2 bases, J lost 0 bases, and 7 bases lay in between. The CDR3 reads CASSLIGANTGELFF. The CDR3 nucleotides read TGTGCCAGCAGCTTAATCGGGGCGAACACCGGGGAGCTGTTTTTT.

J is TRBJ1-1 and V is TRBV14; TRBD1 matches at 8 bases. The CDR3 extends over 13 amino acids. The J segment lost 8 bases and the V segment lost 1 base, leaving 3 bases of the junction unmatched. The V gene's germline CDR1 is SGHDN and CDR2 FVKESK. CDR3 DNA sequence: TGTGCCAGCAGCCAAGCCGGGACAGGAGAAGCTTTCTTT. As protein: CASSQAGTGEAFF.

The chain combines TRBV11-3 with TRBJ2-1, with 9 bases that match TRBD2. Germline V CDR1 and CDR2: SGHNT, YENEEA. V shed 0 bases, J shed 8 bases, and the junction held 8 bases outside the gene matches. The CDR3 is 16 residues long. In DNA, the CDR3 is TGTGCCAGCAGCTTAGATGGGCGGGGGGGCCAAGATGAGCAGTTCTTC. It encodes CASSLDGRGGQDEQFF.

For the CDR3, the DNA is TGTGCCAGCAGAGAGTCAGGGGGCTCGGATACGCAGTATTTT. Residues: CASRESGGSDTQYF. This chain uses TRBV28 with TRBJ2-3; TRBD1 agrees at 8 bases. The V gene end was trimmed by 6 bases and the J gene end by 6 bases; junction bases not matched to a gene: 8. The germline gives CDR1 MDHEN, CDR2 SYDVKM. The CDR3 covers 14 residues.

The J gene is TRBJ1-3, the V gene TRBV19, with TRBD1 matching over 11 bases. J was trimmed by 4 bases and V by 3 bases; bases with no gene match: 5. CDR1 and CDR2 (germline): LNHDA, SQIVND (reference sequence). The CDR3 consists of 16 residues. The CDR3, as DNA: TGTGCCAGTAGTATCTGGACAGGGGGCCAAGGAAACACCATATATTTT. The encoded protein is CASSIWTGGQGNTIYF.

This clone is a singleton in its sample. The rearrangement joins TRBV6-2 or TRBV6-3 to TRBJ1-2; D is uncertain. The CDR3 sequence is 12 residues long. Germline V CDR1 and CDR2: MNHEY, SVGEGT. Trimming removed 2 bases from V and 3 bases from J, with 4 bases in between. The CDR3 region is CASSYTDYGYTF. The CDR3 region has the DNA TGTGCCAGCAGTTACACGGACTATGGCTACACCTTC.

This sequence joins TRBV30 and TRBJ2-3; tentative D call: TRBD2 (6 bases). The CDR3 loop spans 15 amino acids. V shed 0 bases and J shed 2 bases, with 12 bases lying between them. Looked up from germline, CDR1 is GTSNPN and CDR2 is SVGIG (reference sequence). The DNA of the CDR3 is TGTGCCTGGAGTGTACTGCGGGGTGTCACAGATACGCAGTATTTT. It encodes CAWSVLRGVTDTQYF. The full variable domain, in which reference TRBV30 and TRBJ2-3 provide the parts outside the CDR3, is SQTIHQWPATLVQPVGSPLSLECTVEGTSNPNLYWYRQAAGRGLQLLFYSVGIGQISSEVPQNLSASRPQDRQFILSSKKLLLSDSGFYLCAWSVLRGVTDTQYFGPGTRLTVL.

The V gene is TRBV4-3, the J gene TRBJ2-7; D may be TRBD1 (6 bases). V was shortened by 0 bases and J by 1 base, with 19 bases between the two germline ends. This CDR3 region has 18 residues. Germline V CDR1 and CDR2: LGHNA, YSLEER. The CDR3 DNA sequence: TGCGCCAGCAGCCAAGATCACTCGAGGGACACTGGTTCCTACGAGCAGTACTTC. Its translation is CASSQDHSRDTGSYEQYF.

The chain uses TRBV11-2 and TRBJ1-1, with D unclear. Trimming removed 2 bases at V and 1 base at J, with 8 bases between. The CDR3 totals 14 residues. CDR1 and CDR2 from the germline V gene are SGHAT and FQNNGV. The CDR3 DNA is TGTGCCAGCAGCTTAACGGAGGGGAACACTGAAGCTTTCTTT. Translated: CASSLTEGNTEAFF.

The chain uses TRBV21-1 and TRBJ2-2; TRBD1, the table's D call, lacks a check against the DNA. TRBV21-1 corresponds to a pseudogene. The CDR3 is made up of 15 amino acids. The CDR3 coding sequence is TGTGCCAGCAGCAAAAAGGTTAGGGGGACCGGGGAGCTGTTTTTT. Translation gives CASSKKVRGTGELFF.

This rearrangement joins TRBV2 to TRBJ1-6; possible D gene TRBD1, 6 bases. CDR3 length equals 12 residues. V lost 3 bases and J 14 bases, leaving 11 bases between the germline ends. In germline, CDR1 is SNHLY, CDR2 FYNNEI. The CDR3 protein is CASSDPGGTLHF. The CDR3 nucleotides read TGTGCCAGCAGTGACCCGGGGGGCACCCTCCACTTT.